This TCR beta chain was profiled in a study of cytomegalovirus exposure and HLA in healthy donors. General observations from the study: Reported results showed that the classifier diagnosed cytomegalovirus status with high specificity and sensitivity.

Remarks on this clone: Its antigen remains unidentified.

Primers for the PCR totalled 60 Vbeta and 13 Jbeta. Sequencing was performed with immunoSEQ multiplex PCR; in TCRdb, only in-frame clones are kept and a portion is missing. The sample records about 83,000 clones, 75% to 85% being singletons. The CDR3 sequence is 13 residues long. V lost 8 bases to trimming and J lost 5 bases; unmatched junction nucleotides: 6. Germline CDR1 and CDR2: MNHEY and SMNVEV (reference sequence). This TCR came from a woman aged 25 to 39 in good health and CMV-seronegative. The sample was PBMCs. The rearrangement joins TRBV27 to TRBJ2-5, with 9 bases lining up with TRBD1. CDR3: CASGHRGPETQYF. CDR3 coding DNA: TGTGCCAGCGGCCACAGGGGGCCGGAGACCCAGTACTTC.